The rows below give T cell receptor beta chains drawn from one sample of a study of T cells in Graves' hyperthyroidism and ophthalmopathy. Via MiXCR, TCRdb re-called the multiplex PCR reads, giving one row per CDR3 protein. Counted here are fewer than 650,000 distinct CDR3 sequences, around 15% occurring once; the ten biggest clones make up about 14%. The sequencing sample was made of blood. All receptors derive from a middle-aged woman with Graves' hyperthyroidism. Each CDR3 is given with its conserved first and last residue. The D gene is left open where the match is weak. For some rows the clone size is stated as once, few or many, or as a class when expanded; others skip it.

j_gene | d_gene | abundance | v_gene | CDR3nt | CDR3aa
TRBJ2-1 | TRBD1 | many | TRBV10-2 | TGCGCCAGCAGTGACAGGGGGCAGCCCTACAATGAGCAGTTCTTC | CASSDRGQPYNEQFF
TRBJ2-5 | TRBD1 | many | TRBV5-1 | TGCGCCAGCAGCGGCCGGGACAGCCAAGAGACCCAGTACTTC | CASSGRDSQETQYF
TRBJ1-5 | - | many | TRBV7-2 | TGTGCCAGCAGCTGGGACGGACCTTATAGCAATCAGCCCCAGCATTTT | CASSWDGPYSNQPQHF
TRBJ2-5 | - | many | TRBV2 | TGTGCCAGCAGTGAATTTTGGGGGACTCAAGAGACCCAGTACTTC | CASSEFWGTQETQYF
TRBJ2-5 | TRBD2 | many | TRBV20-1 | TGCAGTGCTAGCGCCGACGGGAGGGGGGCGGAGACCCAGTACTTC | CSASADGRGAETQYF
TRBJ2-7 | TRBD2 | many | TRBV5-1 | TGCGCCAGCAGCTTGGGGACTAGTAACGAGCAGTACTTC | CASSLGTSNEQYF
TRBJ2-1 | TRBD2 | many | TRBV28 | TGTGCCAGCAGTTCTCTAGCGGTATCCTACAATGAGCAGTTCTTC | CASSSLAVSYNEQFF
TRBJ1-1 | - | many | TRBV7-9 | TGTGCCAGCAGCTTAGCCTCAGGAGAGAACACTGAAGCTTTCTTT | CASSLASGENTEAFF
TRBJ2-7 | - | many | TRBV27 | TGTGCCAGCAGTCTTGGAGGGGGGCACTTGCCCTACGAGCAGTACTTC | CASSLGGGHLPYEQYF
TRBJ2-3 | - | - | TRBV5-5 | TGTGCCAGCAGAGGTGGGGGCACAGATACGCAGTATTTT | CASRGGGTDTQYF
TRBJ2-5 | - | many | TRBV3-1 | TGTGCCAGCAGCCAAGAGTCCGGGAACCAAGAGACCCAGTACTTC | CASSQESGNQETQYF
TRBJ2-1 | - | many | TRBV18 | TGTGCCAGCTCACCAATCCGCAGGGTTAATGAGCAGTTCTTC | CASSPIRRVNEQFF
TRBJ2-3 | - | many | TRBV18 | TGTGCCAGCTCAGGTCTAAGCACAGATACGCAGTATTTT | CASSGLSTDTQYF
TRBJ2-7 | TRBD2 | many | TRBV6-2/TRBV6-3 | TGTGCCAGCAGTTTCCCATCTTCAGCGGGAGTAATGAGCTCCTACGAGCAGTACTTC | CASSFPSSAGVMSSYEQYF
TRBJ2-3 | - | many | TRBV6-1 | TGTGCCAGCAGTACCGTTTACCCCAGCACAGATACGCAGTATTTT | CASSTVYPSTDTQYF
TRBJ2-6 | - | few | TRBV7-9 | TGTGCCAGCATCAACTCTGGGGCCAACGTCCTGACTTTC | CASINSGANVLTF
TRBJ2-1 | TRBD1 | many | TRBV5-1 | TGCGCCAGCAGCTTGGATGCAGGGGGCGCCTACAATGAGCAGTTCTTC | CASSLDAGGAYNEQFF
TRBJ1-1 | - | - | TRBV6-1 | TGTGCCAGCAGTGAGCGTGAAGCTTTCTTT | CASSEREAFF
TRBJ2-5 | TRBD2 | - | TRBV7-3 | TGTGCCAGCAGCTTAGGGGTGACTAGCGGGAGTCAGGAGACCCAGTACTTC | CASSLGVTSGSQETQYF
TRBJ2-3 | TRBD2 | many | TRBV12-3/TRBV12-4 | TGTGCCAGCACCGATGCAGCGGGAGGGCCTGAAGATACGCAGTATTTT | CASTDAAGGPEDTQYF
TRBJ2-2 | TRBD2 | few | TRBV4-1 | TGCGCCAGCAGCCAAATGATAGCGGGTGGCGGGGAGCTGTTTTTT | CASSQMIAGGGELFF
TRBJ2-1 | TRBD2 | many | TRBV19 | TGTGCCAGTAGTATAGATGGGTCCGGACTAGCGGGAGGCTACAATGAGCAGTTCTTC | CASSIDGSGLAGGYNEQFF
TRBJ2-7 | - | - | TRBV5-1 | TGCGCCAGCAGCCCGAGCACAGGGCTCACCTACGAGCAGTACTTC | CASSPSTGLTYEQYF
TRBJ2-7 | TRBD2 | - | TRBV6-2/TRBV6-3 | TGTGCCAGCGGCCCCGGGACTAGAGCACCGGTGAGCTCCTACGAGCAGTACTTC | CASGPGTRAPVSSYEQYF
TRBJ2-1 | - | few | TRBV4-1 | TGCGCCAGCAGCCAAGTACCAGCGGGCCGCAATGAGCAGTTCTTC | CASSQVPAGRNEQFF
TRBJ2-1 | TRBD1 | many | TRBV5-6 | TGTGCCAGCAGCTGGGGACAGGGTCCTGGCAATGAGCAGTTCTTC | CASSWGQGPGNEQFF
TRBJ1-2 | - | few | TRBV24-1 | TGTGCCACCAGTGATTTCGGAGGGGACGGCTACACCTTC | CATSDFGGDGYTF
TRBJ1-5 | - | many | TRBV6-1 | TGTGCCAGCAGCAGAACACTACAGGGTGCAGGACCCAATCAGCCCCAGCATTTT | CASSRTLQGAGPNQPQHF
TRBJ1-6 | - | many | TRBV9 | TGTGCCAGCAGCGTATCTACTGGGGATTCACCCCTCCACTTT | CASSVSTGDSPLHF
TRBJ2-7 | - | many | TRBV11-2 | TGTGCCAGCAGCCCGGCCAGGGCCCACGAGCAGTACTTC | CASSPARAHEQYF
TRBJ2-7 | - | many | TRBV14 | TGTGCCAGCAGCTTGGACTCCTCTGGTGAGCAGTACTTC | CASSLDSSGEQYF
TRBJ2-7 | TRBD1 | many | TRBV6-1 | TGTGCCAGCAGATCGGACAGGGAGTTGGCCGAGCAGTACTTC | CASRSDRELAEQYF
TRBJ2-3 | - | many | TRBV6-1 | TGTGCCAGCAGTAATCCGACAGATACGCAGTATTTT | CASSNPTDTQYF
TRBJ2-7 | TRBD2 | few | TRBV12-3/TRBV12-4 | TGTGCCAGCACCGTCAGTCTGACTAGCGGGAGCTACGAGCAGTACTTC | CASTVSLTSGSYEQYF
TRBJ2-7 | TRBD1 | many | TRBV5-1 | TGCGCCAGCAGCTCCGGATCCGGGACAGTACTACGCGAGCAGTACTTC | CASSSGSGTVLREQYF
TRBJ2-7 | - | many | TRBV18 | TGTGCCAGCTCACCAGGGACGGGGTTGGAGGGCTACGAGCAGTACTTC | CASSPGTGLEGYEQYF
TRBJ2-2 | - | few | TRBV12-3/TRBV12-4 | TGTGCCAGCAGTTTATTAGTTCGGGAGCTGTTTTTT | CASSLLVRELFF
TRBJ1-4 | - | - | TRBV5-1 | TGCGCCAGCAGCTTGGATAGCGGGACGGCGAATGAAAAACTGTTTTTT | CASSLDSGTANEKLFF
TRBJ1-1 | TRBD1 | many | TRBV6-2/TRBV6-3 | TGTGCCAGCAGTTTCCCGACAGGGGATGGTCCTGAAGCTTTCTTT | CASSFPTGDGPEAFF
TRBJ2-5 | TRBD2 | - | TRBV9 | TGTGCCAGCAGCCCGATGGGACTAGCGAAAGAGACCCAGTACTTC | CASSPMGLAKETQYF